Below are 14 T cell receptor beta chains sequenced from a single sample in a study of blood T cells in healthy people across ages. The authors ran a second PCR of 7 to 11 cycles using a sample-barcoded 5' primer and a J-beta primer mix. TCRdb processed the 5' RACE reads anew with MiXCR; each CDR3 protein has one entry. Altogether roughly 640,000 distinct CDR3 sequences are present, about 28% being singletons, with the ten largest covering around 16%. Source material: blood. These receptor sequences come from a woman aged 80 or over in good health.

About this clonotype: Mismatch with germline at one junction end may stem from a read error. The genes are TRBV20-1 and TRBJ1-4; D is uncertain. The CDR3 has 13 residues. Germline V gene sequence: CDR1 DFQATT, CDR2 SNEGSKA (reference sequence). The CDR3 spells CSARGPGGEKLFF. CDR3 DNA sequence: TGCAGTGCAAGAGGGCCCGGTGGTGAAAAACTGTTTTTT.

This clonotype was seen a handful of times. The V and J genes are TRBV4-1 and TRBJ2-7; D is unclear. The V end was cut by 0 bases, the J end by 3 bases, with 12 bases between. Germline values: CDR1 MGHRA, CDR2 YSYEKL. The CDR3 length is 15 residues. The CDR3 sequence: CASSQDPGPFYEQYF. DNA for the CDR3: TGCGCCAGCAGCCAAGATCCAGGTCCCTTCTACGAGCAGTACTTC.

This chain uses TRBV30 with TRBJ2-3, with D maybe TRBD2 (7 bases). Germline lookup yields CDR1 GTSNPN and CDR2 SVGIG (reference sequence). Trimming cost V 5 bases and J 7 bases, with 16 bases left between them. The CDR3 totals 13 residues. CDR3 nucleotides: TGTGCCTGGGGATTGGGGGGGCAAAATACGCAGTATTTT. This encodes CAWGLGGQNTQYF. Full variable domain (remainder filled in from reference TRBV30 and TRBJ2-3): SQTIHQWPATLVQPVGSPLSLECTVEGTSNPNLYWYRQAAGRGLQLLFYSVGIGQISSEVPQNLSASRPQDRQFILSSKKLLLSDSGFYLCAWGLGGQNTQYFGPGTRLTVL.

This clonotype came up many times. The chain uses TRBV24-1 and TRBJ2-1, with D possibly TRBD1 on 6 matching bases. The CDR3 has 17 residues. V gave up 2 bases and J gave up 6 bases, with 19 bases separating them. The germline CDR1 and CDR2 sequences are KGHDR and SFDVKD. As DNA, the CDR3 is TGTGCCACCAGTGATTCTAGGACCAAAGGGGGATCCAATGAGCAGTTCTTC. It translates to CATSDSRTKGGSNEQFF.

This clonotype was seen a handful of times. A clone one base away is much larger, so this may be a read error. The CDR3 protein is CSSNRDTSYNEQFF. The CDR3 region has the DNA TGTTCCAGCAACCGCGACACCTCCTACAATGAGCAGTTCTTC. V is TRBV12-3 or TRBV12-4 and J is TRBJ2-1; D call uncertain. The CDR3 length is 14 residues.

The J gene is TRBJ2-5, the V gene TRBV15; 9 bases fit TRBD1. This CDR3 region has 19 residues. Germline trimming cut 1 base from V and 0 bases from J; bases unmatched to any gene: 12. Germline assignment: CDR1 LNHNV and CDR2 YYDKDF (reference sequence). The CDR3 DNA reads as TGTGCCACCAGCAGAGGAATACAAGTCACAGGGGGCTACCAAGAGACCCAGTACTTC. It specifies CATSRGIQVTGGYQETQYF.

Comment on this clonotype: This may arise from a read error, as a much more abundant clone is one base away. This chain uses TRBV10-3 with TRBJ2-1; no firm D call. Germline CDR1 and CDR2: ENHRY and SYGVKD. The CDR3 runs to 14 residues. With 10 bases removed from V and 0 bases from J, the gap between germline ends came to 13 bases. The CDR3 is CATSRRSSYNEQFF. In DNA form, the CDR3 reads TGTGCCACCTCCCGGAGAAGCTCCTACAATGAGCAGTTCTTC.

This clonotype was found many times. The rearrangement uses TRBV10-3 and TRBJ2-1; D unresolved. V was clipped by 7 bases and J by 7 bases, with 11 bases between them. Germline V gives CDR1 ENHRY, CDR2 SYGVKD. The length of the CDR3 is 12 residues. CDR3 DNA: TGTGCCATCAAGGAGCGCCAAAATGAGCAGTTCTTC. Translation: CAIKERQNEQFF.

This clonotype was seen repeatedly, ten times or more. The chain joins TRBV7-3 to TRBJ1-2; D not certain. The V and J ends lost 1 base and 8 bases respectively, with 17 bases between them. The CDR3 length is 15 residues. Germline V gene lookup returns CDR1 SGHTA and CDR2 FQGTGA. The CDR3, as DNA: TGTGCCAGCAGCTTAAAAGCGGGCCAGGTTTCGGGCTACACCTTC. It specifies CASSLKAGQVSGYTF. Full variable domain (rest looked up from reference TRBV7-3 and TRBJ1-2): GAGVSQTPSNKVTEKGKYVELRCDPISGHTALYWYRQSLGQGPEFLIYFQGTGAADDSGLPNDRFFAVRPEGSVSTLKIQRTERGDSAVYLCASSLKAGQVSGYTFGSGTRLTVV.

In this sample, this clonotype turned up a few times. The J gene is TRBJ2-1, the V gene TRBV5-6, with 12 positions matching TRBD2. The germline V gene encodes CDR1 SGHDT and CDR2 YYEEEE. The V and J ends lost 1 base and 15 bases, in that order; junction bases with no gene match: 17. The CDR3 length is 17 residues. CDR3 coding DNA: TGTGCCAGCAGCTTGCCTAGCGGGGGGGCCGAAGGGCCGAAGCGGTTCTTC. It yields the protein CASSLPSGGAEGPKRFF.

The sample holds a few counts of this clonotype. In nucleotides, the CDR3 is TGTGCCAGCAAAGCTAGCAATCAGCCCCAGCATTTT. Translating it yields CASKASNQPQHF. This chain uses TRBV6-1 with TRBJ1-5; D is ambiguous. The CDR3 is 12 residues long. Germline V gene data show CDR1 as MNHNS and CDR2 as SASEGT. Trimming pared 7 bases from V and 0 bases from J, leaving 4 bases between.

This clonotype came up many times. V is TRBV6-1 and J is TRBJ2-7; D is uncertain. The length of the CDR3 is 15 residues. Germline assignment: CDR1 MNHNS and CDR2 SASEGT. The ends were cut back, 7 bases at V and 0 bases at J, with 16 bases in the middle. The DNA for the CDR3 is TGTGCCAGCACCAGGATAGGGCTTAGCTCCTACGAGCAGTACTTC. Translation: CASTRIGLSSYEQYF.

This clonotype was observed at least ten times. The CDR3 DNA follows: TGCAGTGCTAGAAGCGGCCGGGCGAACTATGGCTACACCTTC. Amino acid sequence: CSARSGRANYGYTF. This chain uses TRBV20-1 with TRBJ1-2, with D hard to call. The CDR3 spans 14 residues. V lost 2 bases, J lost 2 bases, and 12 bases lay in between. Looked up from germline, CDR1 is DFQATT and CDR2 is SNEGSKA (reference sequence).

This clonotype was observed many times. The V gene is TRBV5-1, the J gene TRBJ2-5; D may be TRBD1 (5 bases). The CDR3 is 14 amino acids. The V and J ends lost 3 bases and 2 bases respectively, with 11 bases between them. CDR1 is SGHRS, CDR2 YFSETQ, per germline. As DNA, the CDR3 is TGCGCCAGCAGCTCCCGACAGAAACAAGAGACCCAGTACTTC. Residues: CASSSRQKQETQYF.